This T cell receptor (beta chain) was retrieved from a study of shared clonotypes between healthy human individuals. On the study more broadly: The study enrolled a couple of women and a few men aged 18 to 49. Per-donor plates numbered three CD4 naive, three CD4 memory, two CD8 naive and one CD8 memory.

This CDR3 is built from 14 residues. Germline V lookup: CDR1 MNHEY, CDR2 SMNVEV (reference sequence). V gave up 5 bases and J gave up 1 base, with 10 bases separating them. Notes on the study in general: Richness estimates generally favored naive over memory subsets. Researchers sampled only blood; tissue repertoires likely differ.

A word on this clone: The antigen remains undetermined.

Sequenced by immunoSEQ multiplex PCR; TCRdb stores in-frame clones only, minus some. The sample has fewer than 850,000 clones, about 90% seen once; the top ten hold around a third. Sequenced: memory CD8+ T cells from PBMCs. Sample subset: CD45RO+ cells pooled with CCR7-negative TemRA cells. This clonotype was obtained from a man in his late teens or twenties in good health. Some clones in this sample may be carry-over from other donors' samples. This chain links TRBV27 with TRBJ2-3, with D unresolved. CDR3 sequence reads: CASSLPLRTDTQYF. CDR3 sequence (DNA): TGTGCCAGCAGTCTCCCCTTACGCACAGATACGCAGTATTTT.